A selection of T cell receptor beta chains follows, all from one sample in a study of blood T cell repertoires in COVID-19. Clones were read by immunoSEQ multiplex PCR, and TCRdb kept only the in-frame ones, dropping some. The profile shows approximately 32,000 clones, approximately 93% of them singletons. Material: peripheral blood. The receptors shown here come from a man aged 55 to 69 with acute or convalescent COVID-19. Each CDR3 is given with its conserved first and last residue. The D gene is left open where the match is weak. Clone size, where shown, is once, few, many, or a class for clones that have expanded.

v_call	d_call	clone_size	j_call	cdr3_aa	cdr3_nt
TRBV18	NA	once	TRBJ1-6	CASSPPRSSYNSPLHF	TGTGCCAGCTCACCACCCCGGAGCTCCTATAATTCACCCCTCCACTTT
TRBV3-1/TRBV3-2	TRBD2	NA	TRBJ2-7	CASSPLGAGENEQYF	TGTGCCAGCAGCCCGCTCGGGGCGGGAGAGAACGAGCAGTACTTC
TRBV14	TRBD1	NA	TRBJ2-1	CASSRTGYYNEQFF	TGTGCCAGCAGCCGGACAGGCTACTACAATGAGCAGTTCTTC
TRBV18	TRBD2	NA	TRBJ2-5	CASSPGGSRETQYF	TGTGCCAGCTCACCTGGCGGGAGTCGAGAGACCCAGTACTTC
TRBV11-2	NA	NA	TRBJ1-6	CASSLVGVGSPLHF	TGTGCCAGCAGCTTGGTCGGGGTAGGGTCACCCCTCCACTTT
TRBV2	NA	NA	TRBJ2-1	CASSESVYNEQFF	TGTGCCAGCAGTGAATCGGTATACAATGAGCAGTTCTTC
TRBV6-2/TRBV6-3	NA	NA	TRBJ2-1	CASSYSSLNEQFF	TGTGCCAGCAGTTACTCGTCGCTAAATGAGCAGTTCTTC
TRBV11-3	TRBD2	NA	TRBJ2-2	CASSNPGGGELFF	TGTGCCAGCAGCAACCCGGGGGGTGGGGAGCTGTTTTTT
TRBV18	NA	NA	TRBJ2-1	CASFLLQPGASYNEQFF	TGTGCCAGCTTCCTATTGCAACCGGGAGCATCCTACAATGAGCAGTTCTTC
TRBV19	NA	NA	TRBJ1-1	CASSIRQGNTEAFF	TGTGCCAGTAGTATAAGGCAGGGAAACACTGAAGCTTTCTTT
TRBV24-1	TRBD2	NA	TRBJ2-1	CATSAAASSGGYNEQFF	TGTGCCACCAGTGCAGCCGCCTCTAGCGGAGGTTACAATGAGCAGTTCTTC
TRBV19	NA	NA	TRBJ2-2	CASSLHRDTGELFF	TGTGCCAGTAGTCTGCACAGGGACACCGGGGAGCTGTTTTTT